The next 10 T cell receptor beta chains were all read from a single sample in a study of Ad26.COV2.S vaccination and SARS-CoV-2 variants (dated by TCRdb to the early 2020s). Library generation was performed with the immunoSEQ multiplex PCR assay. TCRdb re-hosts the immuneACCESS table, in-frame sequences only. Its copies lack some clones; in the studies checked, an unresolved V gene accounts for under half of them, and the cause for the rest is not known. Here the sample has 410,000 or so clones; around 92% occur a single time. About 1.7% of the sample lies in the top ten. The sample's treatment or condition label is to be understood as: roughly 20 received Ad26.COV2.S at low or high dose, single or two shots; about 5 received placebo; per-sample allocation not given. Repertoires of vaccine and placebo recipients were sequenced from samples taken on day 63 after the first injection. Sequencing was performed on peripheral blood, taken in a trial of Ad26.COV2.S vaccine versus placebo. Receptors were obtained from a person aged 18-65 years who received the Ad26.COV2.S COVID-19 vaccine or a placebo.

V usage is TRBV2 and J usage is TRBJ2-7; D not resolved. Looked up from germline, CDR1 is SNHLY and CDR2 is FYNNEI. Trimming pared 4 bases from V and 2 bases from J, leaving 9 bases between. The CDR3 length is 13 residues. DNA for the CDR3: TGTGCCAGCAGTGTAGGTTCACCCTACGAGCAGTACTTC. It encodes CASSVGSPYEQYF.

This clone was seen once. The gene calls are TRBV11-3 and TRBJ2-1; no clear D. V lost 2 bases, J lost 3 bases, and 11 bases lay in between. The germline V gene has CDR1 SGHNT and CDR2 YENEEA. The CDR3 length is 15 residues. The CDR3 nucleotides are TGTGCCAGCAGCTTAAGCAGTACTTTCTACAATGAGCAGTTCTTC. It specifies CASSLSSTFYNEQFF.

The CDR3 sequence: CASSGGTDKTRGSYNEQFF. Here the CDR3 DNA reads TGTGCCAGCAGCGGCGGGACAGACAAAACGAGGGGCTCCTACAATGAGCAGTTCTTC. The V gene is TRBV9, the J gene TRBJ2-1; maybe TRBD1 (7 bases). Trimming stripped 3 bases from V and 0 bases from J, with 22 bases between. From germline, CDR1 is SGDLS and CDR2 YYNGEE. This CDR3 is 19 amino acids long.

Here the CDR3 DNA reads TGTGCCATCAGTGTGTATAGGTCCTCCGCTGGTTACGAGCAGTACTTC. Translated: CAISVYRSSAGYEQYF. This sequence joins TRBV10-3 and TRBJ2-7; D is unresolved. This CDR3 contains 16 residues. The ends were cut back, 4 bases at V and 4 bases at J, with 20 bases in the middle. Germline CDR1 ENHRY, CDR2 SYGVKD.

About this clone itself: Other DNA sequences from this sample encode an identical CDR3 as well. The chain couples TRBV5-4 to TRBJ2-5; TRBD2 aligns across 9 bases. V lost 0 bases and J lost 5; bases outside the gene matches: 2. CDR3 length: 14 amino acids. CDR1 and CDR2 (germline): SGHNT, YYREEE (reference sequence). CDR3: CASSLGGGAETQYF. As DNA, the CDR3 is TGTGCCAGCAGCTTGGGCGGGGGGGCGGAGACCCAGTACTTC.

This clone was observed once. This chain links TRBV4-3 with TRBJ2-7; perhaps D is TRBD1 or TRBD2 (5 bases each). CDR1 is LGHNA and CDR2 is YSLEER in the germline V gene. V lost 4 bases, J lost 3 bases, and 10 bases lay in between. The CDR3 has 13 amino acids. The CDR3, as DNA: TGCGCCAGCAGCCCGAGGGGAGTCTACGAGCAGTACTTC. Its protein is CASSPRGVYEQYF.

The V gene is TRBV7-2, the J gene TRBJ2-1; TRBD2 matches 10 bases. The ends lost 9 bases at V and 8 bases at J; junction bases unmatched: 13. CDR1 SGHTA and CDR2 FQGNSA come from the germline V gene. The CDR3 length is 15 residues. The CDR3 sequence: CASLSGGAPTYEQFF. Written as DNA, the CDR3 is TGTGCCAGTTTAAGCGGGGGGGCCCCTACTTATGAGCAGTTCTTC.

The chain links TRBV28 to TRBJ1-5; D gene ambiguous. Looked up from germline, CDR1 is MDHEN and CDR2 is SYDVKM. V lost 3 bases to trimming and J lost 0 bases, with 9 bases between them. The CDR3 contains 15 residues. As DNA, the CDR3 is TGTGCCAGCAGTTTCCCCTCGTATAGCAATCAGCCCCAGCATTTT. It codes for CASSFPSYSNQPQHF.

About this clone itself: Other DNA sequences from this sample encode an identical CDR3 as well. The CDR3 DNA follows: TGTGCCAGCAGCCAGCAGGTGAACACTGAAGCTTTCTTT. It encodes CASSQQVNTEAFF. This chain uses TRBV3-1 (or the pseudogene TRBV3-2) with TRBJ1-1; D ambiguous. The CDR3 is 13 amino acids. V dropped 3 bases and J dropped 0 bases, with 5 bases sitting between them. Germline V gene data show CDR1 as LGHDT and CDR2 as YNNKEL (reference sequence).

The chain recombines TRBV6-2 or TRBV6-3 with TRBJ1-5; 10 nucleotides agree with TRBD1. J was trimmed by 1 base and V by 4 bases; bases with no gene match: 4. This CDR3 is built from 16 residues. Per germline, CDR1 MNHEY and CDR2 SVGEGT. CDR3 sequence: CASSSGQGRSNQPQHF. The CDR3 DNA reads as TGTGCCAGCAGTTCGGGACAGGGGAGAAGCAATCAGCCCCAGCATTTT.